These 26 T cell receptor beta chains share one sample of origin, sequenced in a study of CD8+CD57+ T cells in acquired aplastic anemia. According to the study, genomic DNA was the template for TCR beta VDJ and CDR3 profiling. TCRdb reprocessed the reads via MiXCR and lists one record per CDR3 protein. The table shows approximately 130,000 distinct CDR3 sequences, with 41% occurring only once. The sample was sorted CD4+, CD8+, or CD8+CD57+ T cells (not recorded which) from PBMCs. These TCRs come from a human donor in good health, serving as a control.

This clonotype was counted between two and nine times. A junction end diverges from the germline sequence, so it may reflect a read error. The chain is built from TRBV10-3 and TRBJ2-7; D possibly matches TRBD1 or TRBD2 (5 bases each). The CDR3 length is 17 residues. Germline CDR1 and CDR2: ENHRY and SYGVKD. The CDR3 nucleotides are TGTGCCAGCAGTGAAGCCGGCCGTGGGGGACGCTCCTACGAGCAGTACTTC. Translating gives CASSEAGRGGRSYEQYF.

The chain uses TRBV7-3 and TRBJ2-1; 7 bases align to TRBD1. This CDR3 comprises 14 residues. V trimming: 3 bases; J trimming: 9 bases; junction bases outside the gene matches: 8. Looked up from germline, CDR1 is SGHTA and CDR2 is FQGTGA. CDR3 nucleotides: TGTGCCAGCAGCTTCGGGGCCAGGGGGAGTGAGCAGTTCTTC. Translating it yields CASSFGARGSEQFF.

This clonotype was observed many times. One base away lies a much larger clone, so this may be a sequencing read error. The genes are TRBV28 and TRBJ1-3; the D gene is possibly TRBD1 (6 bases). The CDR3 is made up of 14 amino acids. In germline, CDR1 is MDHEN, CDR2 SYDVKM. V lost 6 bases to trimming and J lost 0 bases, with 9 bases between them. CDR3 sequence reads: CASRTGSSGNTIYF. The CDR3 bases are TGTGCCAGCAGAACAGGGTCCTCTGGAAACACCATATATTTT.

This chain connects TRBV15 to TRBJ2-1; maybe TRBD2 (7 bases). V was cut by 8 bases and J by 6 bases, with 20 bases left in between. This CDR3 comprises 15 residues. Germline V CDR1 and CDR2: LNHNV, YYDKDF (reference sequence). The CDR3 DNA is TGTGCCACCCAACGTGGGGGGGGCTTCGGCAATGAGCAGTTCTTC. This gives the protein CATQRGGGFGNEQFF.

The CDR3 DNA is TGCAGTGCTGTGGGTAGGACAGGCACCGGGGAGCTGTTTTTT. Encoded protein: CSAVGRTGTGELFF. J is TRBJ2-2 and V is TRBV20-1; 7 bases map to TRBD1. Germline trimming cut 5 bases from V and 4 bases from J; bases unmatched to any gene: 7. Germline V gives CDR1 DFQATT, CDR2 SNEGSKA (reference sequence). This CDR3 region has 14 residues.

This clonotype was detected ten times or more. This chain's CDR3 is CATLAREGAYTEAFF. In DNA form, the CDR3 reads TGTGCCACCTTGGCTAGAGAGGGGGCCTACACTGAAGCTTTCTTT. This chain connects TRBV24-1 to TRBJ1-1; 7 bases are a match to TRBD1. CDR3 length equals 15 residues. Germline-derived CDR1 and CDR2 are KGHDR and SFDVKD. Germline trimming cut 9 bases from V and 3 bases from J; bases unmatched to any gene: 12.

V gene TRBV10-1 combines with J gene TRBJ2-2; tentatively, D is TRBD1 (5 bases). Germline-derived CDR1 and CDR2 are WNHNN and SYGVQD (reference sequence). This CDR3 comprises 14 residues. V shed 6 bases and J shed 0 bases, with 8 bases lying between them. The CDR3 nucleotides are TGCGCCAGCAGCTGGACACCGAACACCGGGGAGCTGTTTTTT. Translation: CASSWTPNTGELFF.

The gene calls are TRBV10-3 and TRBJ1-2, with unresolved D. Trimming left V 10 bases short and J 4 bases short, with 10 bases between. From germline, CDR1 is ENHRY and CDR2 SYGVKD. This CDR3 contains 11 residues. The CDR3 DNA reads TGTGCCAGCAAAGAGTCCTATGGCTACACCTTC. This gives the protein CASKESYGYTF.

This chain uses TRBV10-3 with TRBJ2-3; possibly TRBD2 for D (6 bases). Germline V lookup: CDR1 ENHRY, CDR2 SYGVKD. Trimming removed 2 bases at V and 1 base at J, with 13 bases between. This CDR3 is built from 16 residues. The CDR3 DNA reads TGTGCCATCAGTGAGGTTCGGGGGTTGGGCACAGATACGCAGTATTTT. It codes for CAISEVRGLGTDTQYF.

This clonotype has ten or more counts. V and J are TRBV5-5 and TRBJ2-5; D gene ambiguous. V dropped 4 bases and J dropped 2 bases, with 3 bases sitting between them. CDR1 is SGHKS and CDR2 is YYEKEE in the germline V gene (reference sequence). The CDR3 consists of 11 residues. CDR3 coding DNA: TGTGCCAGCAGCGGACAAGAGACCCAGTACTTC. Residues: CASSGQETQYF.

This clonotype was counted between two and nine times. This chain links TRBV2 with TRBJ2-1; 12 nucleotides agree with TRBD2. From germline, CDR1 is SNHLY and CDR2 FYNNEI. Losses at the gene ends were 5 bases for V and 9 bases for J; bases not matched to a gene: 5. There are 14 residues in the CDR3. The CDR3 loop is CASSTGLAGTEQFF. In DNA, the CDR3 is TGTGCCAGCAGTACAGGACTAGCGGGAACTGAGCAGTTCTTC.

The chain combines TRBV5-8 with TRBJ2-7; 7 bases are a match to TRBD2. Germline V lookup: CDR1 SGHTS, CDR2 YDEGEE. CDR3 length: 14 residues. After removal of 6 bases from V and 3 bases from J, the junction contained 9 bases not matched to a gene. The CDR3 DNA is TGTGCCAGCAACCAACTGGGGGGGGGCTACGAGCAGTACTTC. It codes for CASNQLGGGYEQYF.

The table lists this clonotype with many counts. CDR3 loop: CASSLGGARGQPQHF. The CDR3 nucleotides read TGTGCCAGCAGCTTAGGTGGGGCCCGCGGTCAGCCCCAGCATTTT. This rearrangement joins TRBV7-2 to TRBJ1-5, with D possibly being TRBD1 (5 bases). Germline CDR1 reads SGHTA; CDR2 reads FQGNSA. The ends were cut back, 1 base at V and 6 bases at J, with 13 bases in the middle. The length of the CDR3 is 15 residues.

This clonotype was counted ten times or more. The chain uses TRBV20-1 and TRBJ1-2; 8 bases agree with TRBD1. The CDR3 totals 13 residues. The trim removed 5 bases at V and 5 bases at J, leaving 7 bases unmatched. Germline V lookup: CDR1 DFQATT, CDR2 SNEGSKA (reference sequence). In DNA form, the CDR3 reads TGCAGTGCTGACTACGGGACAGGATATGGCTACACCTTC. Protein: CSADYGTGYGYTF.

The rearrangement links TRBV15 to TRBJ1-4, with D hard to call. Trimming removed 8 bases from V and 4 bases from J, with 14 bases in between. CDR1 is LNHNV and CDR2 is YYDKDF in the germline V gene (reference sequence). The CDR3 has 14 amino acids. CDR3 sequence reads: CATAERPINEKLFF. As DNA, the CDR3 is TGTGCCACCGCCGAGAGGCCGATTAATGAAAAACTGTTTTTT.

This clonotype was recorded a few times. The chain combines TRBV12-3 or TRBV12-4 with TRBJ2-2, with 15 bases aligning to TRBD2. Trimming at V came to 5 bases and at J to 4 bases, leaving 14 bases not matched to a gene. This CDR3 is built from 20 residues. CDR3 sequence reads: CASSSTRTSGRAERTGELFF. Here the CDR3 DNA reads TGTGCCAGCAGTAGTACAAGGACTAGCGGGAGGGCCGAGCGCACCGGGGAGCTGTTTTTT.

This clonotype showed up many times. J is TRBJ1-2 and V is TRBV10-3; TRBD1 aligns across 7 bases. V gave up 0 bases and J gave up 0 bases; unmatched junction bases: 7. CDR3 size: 17 residues. Germline assignment: CDR1 ENHRY and CDR2 SYGVKD. DNA for the CDR3: TGTGCCATCAGTGAGTCAAAGAGACAGGGACCTAACTATGGCTACACCTTC. Protein: CAISESKRQGPNYGYTF.

The chain couples TRBV10-2 to TRBJ1-2, with 9 positions matching TRBD1. CDR1 WSHSY and CDR2 SAAADI come from the germline V gene. The CDR3 loop spans 13 amino acids. V trimming: 6 bases; J trimming: 4 bases; junction bases outside the gene matches: 3. The CDR3 nucleotides are TGCGCCAGCAGAGGGACAGGGCCCTATGGCTACACCTTC. It translates to CASRGTGPYGYTF.

The chain employs TRBV12-3 or TRBV12-4 and TRBJ1-1; D is unresolved. Trimming left V 3 bases short and J 5 bases short, with 13 bases between. The CDR3 has 14 residues. CDR3 nucleotides: TGTGCCAGCAGTTTTGTCCGAGGTGGGACTGAAGCTTTCTTT. Translation gives CASSFVRGGTEAFF.

V is TRBV12-3 or TRBV12-4 and J is TRBJ2-7; 8 bases map to TRBD1. Trimming cost V 4 bases and J 7 bases; bases outside gene matches: 12. CDR3 length: 15 amino acids. CDR3 nucleotide sequence: TGTGCCAGCAGTTCAACGGGACAGGCGGCGTCGGAGCAGTACTTC. Its protein product is CASSSTGQAASEQYF.

A note on this clonotype: Since a much larger clone is just one base distant, this may be a read error. The CDR3 protein is CASSFLGGELSF. CDR3 bases: TGTGCCAGCAGTTTCCTTGGCGGGGAGCTGTCTTTT. The chain has TRBV12-3 or TRBV12-4 and TRBJ2-2, with a weak D call TRBD2 (6 bases). This CDR3 contains 12 residues.

Concerning this clonotype itself: Just one base apart from a much larger clone, this may be a read error. The V call is TRBV6-1, the J call TRBJ2-7; perhaps D is TRBD1 or TRBD2 (5 bases each). CDR1 and CDR2 from the germline V gene are MNHNS and SASEGT. The CDR3 is 14 residues long. V was shortened by 8 bases and J by 2 bases, with 16 bases between the two germline ends. In DNA form, the CDR3 reads TGTGCCAGCGCCCAGGGACGGGGCGCCTACGAGCAGTACTTC. Protein sequence: CASAQGRGAYEQYF.

This clonotype was seen at least ten times. The chain links TRBV4-2 to TRBJ1-5; the match to TRBD1 covers 9 bases. This CDR3 has 18 amino acids. V was clipped by 5 bases and J by 4 bases; unmatched bases: 15. CDR1 and CDR2 (germline): LGHNA, YNFKEQ. CDR3 loop: CASSGNRGQSGWNQPQHF. CDR3 sequence (DNA): TGTGCCAGCAGCGGGAACAGGGGGCAGTCAGGATGGAATCAGCCCCAGCATTTT.

This chain connects TRBV7-2 to TRBJ2-7, with 9 bases aligning to TRBD1. V gave up 2 bases and J gave up 7 bases; unmatched junction bases: 6. The CDR3 loop spans 14 amino acids. CDR1 is SGHTA, CDR2 FQGNSA, per germline. In nucleotides, the CDR3 is TGTGCCAGCAGCTTATTCGGGACAGGGCATGAGCAGTACTTC. Translation: CASSLFGTGHEQYF.

This chain joins TRBV2 and TRBJ1-2; no clear D gene. The V end was cut by 7 bases, the J end by 7 bases, with 16 bases between. Germline-derived CDR1 and CDR2 are SNHLY and FYNNEI. CDR3 length: 13 residues. DNA of the CDR3: TGTGCCAGCACCCCGATGTTAGAGGGTGGCTACACCTTC. As protein: CASTPMLEGGYTF. Full variable domain (missing parts from reference TRBV2 and TRBJ1-2): EPEVTQTPSHQVTQMGQEVILRCVPISNHLYFYWYRQILGQKVEFLVSFYNNEISEKSEIFDDQFSVERPDGSNFTLKIRSTKLEDSAMYFCASTPMLEGGYTFGSGTRLTVV.

There are a few counts of this clonotype. This chain connects TRBV9 to TRBJ1-2, with D unresolved. Trimming shortened V by 4 bases and J by 3 bases, and 19 bases separated the two germline ends. Per germline, CDR1 SGDLS and CDR2 YYNGEE. The CDR3 totals 16 residues. CDR3 sequence: CASSPSPHSPDYGYTF. The CDR3 DNA reads as TGTGCCAGCAGCCCTTCACCCCATTCTCCGGACTATGGCTACACCTTC.